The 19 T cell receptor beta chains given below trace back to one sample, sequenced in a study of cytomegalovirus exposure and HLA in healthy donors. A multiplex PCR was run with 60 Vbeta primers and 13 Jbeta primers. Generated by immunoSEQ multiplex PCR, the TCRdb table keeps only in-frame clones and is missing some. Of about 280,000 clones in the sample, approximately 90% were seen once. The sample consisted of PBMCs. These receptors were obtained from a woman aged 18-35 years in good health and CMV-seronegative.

The CDR3 loop reads CASSPQGAPAYEQYF. The CDR3, as DNA: TGTGCCAGCTCACCACAGGGGGCTCCGGCCTACGAGCAGTACTTC. This rearrangement joins TRBV18 to TRBJ2-5; 7 nucleotides agree with TRBD1. Near its end, the DNA agrees better with TRBJ2-7, so the J call may be wrong. The CDR3 is 15 residues long. Germline V gene data show CDR1 as KGHSH and CDR2 as LQKENI.

In DNA form, the CDR3 reads TGTGCCAGCAGCGTAGAGGGGGACACCGGGCGAGATGAAGCTTTCTTT. Translating gives CASSVEGDTGRDEAFF. This chain connects TRBV9 to TRBJ1-1; D may be TRBD1 (6 bases). Germline V gene data show CDR1 as SGDLS and CDR2 as YYNGEE. The CDR3 loop spans 16 amino acids. V was shortened by 0 bases and J by 7 bases, with 19 bases between the two germline ends.

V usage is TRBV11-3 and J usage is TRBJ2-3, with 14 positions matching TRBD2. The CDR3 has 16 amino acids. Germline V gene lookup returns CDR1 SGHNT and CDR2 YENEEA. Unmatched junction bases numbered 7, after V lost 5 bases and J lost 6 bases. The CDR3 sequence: CASSGTSGGSADTQYF. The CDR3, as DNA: TGTGCCAGCAGCGGGACTAGCGGGGGATCGGCGGATACGCAGTATTTT.

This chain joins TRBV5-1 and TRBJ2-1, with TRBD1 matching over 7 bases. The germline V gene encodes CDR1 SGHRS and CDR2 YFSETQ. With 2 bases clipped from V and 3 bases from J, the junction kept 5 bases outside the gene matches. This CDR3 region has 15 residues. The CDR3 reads CASSFPGTVYNEQFF. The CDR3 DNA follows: TGCGCCAGCAGCTTTCCCGGGACAGTCTACAATGAGCAGTTCTTC.

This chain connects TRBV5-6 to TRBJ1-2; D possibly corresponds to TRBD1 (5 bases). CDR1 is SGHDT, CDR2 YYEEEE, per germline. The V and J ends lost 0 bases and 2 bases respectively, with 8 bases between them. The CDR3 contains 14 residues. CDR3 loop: CASSLGGVNYGYTF. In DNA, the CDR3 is TGTGCCAGCAGCTTGGGGGGGGTCAACTATGGCTACACCTTC.

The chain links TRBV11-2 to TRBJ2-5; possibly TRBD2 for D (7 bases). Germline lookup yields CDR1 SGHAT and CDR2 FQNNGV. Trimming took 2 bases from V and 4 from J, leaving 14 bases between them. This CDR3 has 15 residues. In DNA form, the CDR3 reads TGTGCCAGCAGCTTATGGGGGGGGGCCCTAGAGACCCAGTACTTC. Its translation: CASSLWGGALETQYF.

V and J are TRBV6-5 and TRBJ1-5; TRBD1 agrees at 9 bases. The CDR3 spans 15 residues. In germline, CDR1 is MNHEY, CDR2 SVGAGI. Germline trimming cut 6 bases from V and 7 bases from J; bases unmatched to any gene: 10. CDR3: CASSHPGQGYQPQHF. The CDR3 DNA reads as TGTGCCAGCAGCCACCCGGGACAGGGATACCAGCCCCAGCATTTT.

The CDR3 sequence is CASWPSGGTGELFF. CDR3 sequence (DNA): TGTGCCAGCTGGCCCAGCGGGGGTACCGGGGAGCTGTTTTTT. V usage is TRBV13 and J usage is TRBJ2-2, with TRBD2 identical over 8 bases. Germline CDR1 is PRHDT and CDR2 is FYEKMQ (reference sequence). The CDR3 is 14 residues long. V was clipped by 8 bases and J by 5 bases; unmatched bases: 7.

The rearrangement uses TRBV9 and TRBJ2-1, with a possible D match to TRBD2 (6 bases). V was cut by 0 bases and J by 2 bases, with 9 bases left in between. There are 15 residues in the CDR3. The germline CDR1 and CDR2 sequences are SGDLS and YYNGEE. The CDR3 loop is CASSVGRGTYNEQFF. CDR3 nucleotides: TGTGCCAGCAGCGTAGGGAGGGGAACCTACAATGAGCAGTTCTTC.

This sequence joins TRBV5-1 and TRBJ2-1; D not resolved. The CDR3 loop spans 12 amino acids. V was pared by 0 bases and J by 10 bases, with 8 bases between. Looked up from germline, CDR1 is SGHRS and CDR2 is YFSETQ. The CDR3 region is CASSLETEEQFF. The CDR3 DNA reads TGCGCCAGCAGCTTGGAAACAGAAGAGCAGTTCTTC.

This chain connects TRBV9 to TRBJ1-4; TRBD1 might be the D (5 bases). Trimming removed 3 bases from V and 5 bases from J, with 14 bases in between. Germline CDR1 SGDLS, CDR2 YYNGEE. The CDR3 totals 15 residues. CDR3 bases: TGTGCCAGCAGCGCGCAAGACAGTGGCAATGAAAAACTGTTTTTT. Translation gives CASSAQDSGNEKLFF.

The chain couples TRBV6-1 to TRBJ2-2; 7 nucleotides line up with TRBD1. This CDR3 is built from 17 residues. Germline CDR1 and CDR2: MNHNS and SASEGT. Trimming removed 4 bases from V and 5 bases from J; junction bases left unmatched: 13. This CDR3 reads CASSAGQPGTRTGELFF. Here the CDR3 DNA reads TGTGCCAGCAGTGCGGGACAGCCCGGGACCCGAACCGGGGAGCTGTTTTTT.

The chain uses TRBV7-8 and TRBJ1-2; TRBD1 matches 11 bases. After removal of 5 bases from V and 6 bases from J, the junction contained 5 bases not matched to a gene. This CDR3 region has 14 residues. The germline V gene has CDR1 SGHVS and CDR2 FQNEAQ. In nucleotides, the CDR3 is TGTGCCAGCAGCCTTGGGACAGGGGGGGATGGCTACACCTTC. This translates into CASSLGTGGDGYTF.

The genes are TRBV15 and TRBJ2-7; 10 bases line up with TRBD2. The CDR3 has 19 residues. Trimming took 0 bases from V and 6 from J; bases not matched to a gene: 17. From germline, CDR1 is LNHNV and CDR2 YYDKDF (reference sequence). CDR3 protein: CATSRDSKVSGGPGVEQYF. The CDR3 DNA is TGTGCCACCAGCAGAGATTCGAAGGTTAGCGGGGGGCCGGGAGTCGAGCAGTACTTC. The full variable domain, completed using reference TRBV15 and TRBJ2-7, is DAMVIQNPRYQVTQFGKPVTLSCSQTLNHNVMYWYQQKSSQAPKLLFHYYDKDFNNEADTPDNFQSRRPNTSFCFLDIRSPGLGDTAMYLCATSRDSKVSGGPGVEQYFGPGTRLTVT.

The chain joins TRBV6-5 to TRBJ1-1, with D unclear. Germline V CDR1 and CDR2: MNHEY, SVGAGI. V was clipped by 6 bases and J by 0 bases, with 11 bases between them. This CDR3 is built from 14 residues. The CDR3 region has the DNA TGTGCCAGCAGCCCCGGACTGATGAACACTGAAGCTTTCTTT. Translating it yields CASSPGLMNTEAFF.

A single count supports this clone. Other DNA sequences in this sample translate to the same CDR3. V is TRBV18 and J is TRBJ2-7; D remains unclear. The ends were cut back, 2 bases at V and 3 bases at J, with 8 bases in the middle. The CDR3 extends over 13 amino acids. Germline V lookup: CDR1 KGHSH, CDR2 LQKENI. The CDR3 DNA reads TGTGCCAGCTCACCAGGGCAGGACTACGAGCAGTACTTC. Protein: CASSPGQDYEQYF. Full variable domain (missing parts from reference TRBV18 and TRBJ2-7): NAGVMQNPRHLVRRRGQEARLRCSPMKGHSHVYWYRQLPEEGLKFMVYLQKENIIDESGMPKERFSAEFPKEGPSILRIQQVVRGDSAAYFCASSPGQDYEQYFGPGTRLTVT.

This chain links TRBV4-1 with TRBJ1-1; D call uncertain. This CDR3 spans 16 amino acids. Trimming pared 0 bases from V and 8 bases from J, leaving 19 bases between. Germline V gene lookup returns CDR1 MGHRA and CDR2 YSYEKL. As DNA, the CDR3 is TGCGCCAGCAGCCAAGATCCTGGAGGCCCCGACTTCGAAGCTTTCTTT. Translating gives CASSQDPGGPDFEAFF.

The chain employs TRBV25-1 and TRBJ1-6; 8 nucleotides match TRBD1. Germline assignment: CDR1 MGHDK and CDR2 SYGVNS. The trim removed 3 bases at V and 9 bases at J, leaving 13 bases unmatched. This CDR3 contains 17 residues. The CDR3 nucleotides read TGTGCCAGCAGTGAGGCCCCGGGACAGGTTCCGGGTTCACCCCTCCACTTT. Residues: CASSEAPGQVPGSPLHF. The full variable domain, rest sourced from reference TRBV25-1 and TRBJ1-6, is EADIYQTPRYLVIGTGKKITLECSQTMGHDKMYWYQQDPGMELHLIHYSYGVNSTEKGDLSSESTVSRIRTEHFPLTLESARPSHTSQYLCASSEAPGQVPGSPLHFGNGTRLTVT.

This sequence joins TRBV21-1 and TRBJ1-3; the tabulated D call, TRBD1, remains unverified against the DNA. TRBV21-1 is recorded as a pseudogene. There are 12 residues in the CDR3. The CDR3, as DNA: TGTGCCAACCACCAGGTCAAAAACACCATATATTTT. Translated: CANHQVKNTIYF.